This passage covers 8 T cell receptor beta chains from one sample sequenced in a study of OX40 agonist ivuxolimab in advanced cancers. Sequencing used immunoSEQ multiplex PCR; TCRdb keeps in-frame clones, though not all of them. The table shows 60,000 to 75,000 clones, with 80% occurring only once. Sequences were derived from CD4+ or CD8+ T cells sorted from blood, sampled in a trial of the OX40 agonist ivuxolimab. Receptors originate from an adult with an advanced solid tumor such as melanoma, head and neck, liver or kidney cancer.

J is TRBJ2-2 and V is TRBV7-2, with 8 positions matching TRBD1. J gave up 6 bases and V 5 bases, and 8 bases lay outside the gene matches. The CDR3 covers 15 residues. Germline values: CDR1 SGHTA, CDR2 FQGNSA. The DNA of the CDR3 is TGTGCCAGCAGCGCCGTGGGACAGGCCGCCGGGGAGCTGTTTTTT. Its translation is CASSAVGQAAGELFF.

This chain joins TRBV15 and TRBJ2-1; the D gene is possibly TRBD2 (5 bases). Trimming removed 3 bases from V and 7 bases from J, with 10 bases in between. The CDR3 has 13 residues. Germline V gene lookup returns CDR1 LNHNV and CDR2 YYDKDF (reference sequence). CDR3 amino acids: CATSSGVTNEQFF. The CDR3 coding sequence is TGTGCCACCAGCAGCGGGGTAACGAATGAGCAGTTCTTC.

The count of this clone is one. The chain combines TRBV19 with TRBJ2-1; D gene ambiguous. This CDR3 spans 15 amino acids. The germline V gene has CDR1 LNHDA and CDR2 SQIVND (reference sequence). V lost 7 bases to trimming and J lost 5 bases, with 18 bases between them. The CDR3 DNA reads TGTGCCAGTATGAGTGACGGAGTCCCAAACAATGAGCAGTTCTTC. Its protein is CASMSDGVPNNEQFF.

The gene calls are TRBV6-6 and TRBJ2-3; D is possibly TRBD1 (6 bases). The CDR3 is 15 amino acids. Germline lookup yields CDR1 MNHNY and CDR2 SVGAGI (reference sequence). The germline V and J ends were trimmed by 3 bases and 4 bases, with 14 bases remaining between them. The CDR3 here is CASSYRPGAADTQYF. In DNA, the CDR3 is TGTGCCAGCAGTTATCGGCCAGGGGCGGCAGATACGCAGTATTTT.

The V gene is TRBV30, the J gene TRBJ1-2, with unresolved D. Germline V CDR1 and CDR2: GTSNPN, SVGIG (reference sequence). The CDR3 covers 12 residues. V lost 0 bases and J lost 3, with 5 bases in between. The CDR3 loop is CAWSVLDYGYTF. The CDR3 coding sequence is TGTGCCTGGAGTGTACTAGACTATGGCTACACCTTC.

This sequence joins TRBV29-1 and TRBJ1-2; no reliable D call. The CDR3 extends over 15 amino acids. V was trimmed by 0 bases and J by 2 bases, leaving 13 bases between them. From germline, CDR1 is SQVTM and CDR2 ANQGSEA. The chain's CDR3 is CSVEDQRDTNYGYTF. In nucleotides, the CDR3 is TGCAGCGTTGAAGATCAAAGGGATACCAACTATGGCTACACCTTC.

This clone was recorded a few times. The V gene is TRBV6-5, the J gene TRBJ2-5; TRBD2 agrees at 8 bases. The CDR3 has 13 residues. Trimming took 5 bases from V and 3 from J; bases not matched to a gene: 2. Per the germline V gene, CDR1 is MNHEY and CDR2 is SVGAGI. This chain's CDR3 is CASSGTRKETQYF. The CDR3 coding sequence is TGTGCCAGCAGTGGGACTAGGAAAGAGACCCAGTACTTC.

The rearrangement joins TRBV19 to TRBJ1-2, with 7 bases that match TRBD1. The CDR3 spans 14 residues. V dropped 2 bases and J dropped 2; count of bases not matched to a gene: 2. Germline V gene lookup returns CDR1 LNHDA and CDR2 SQIVND (reference sequence). This CDR3 is CASSITGENYGYTF. The CDR3 DNA follows: TGTGCCAGTAGTATAACAGGGGAAAACTATGGCTACACCTTC.